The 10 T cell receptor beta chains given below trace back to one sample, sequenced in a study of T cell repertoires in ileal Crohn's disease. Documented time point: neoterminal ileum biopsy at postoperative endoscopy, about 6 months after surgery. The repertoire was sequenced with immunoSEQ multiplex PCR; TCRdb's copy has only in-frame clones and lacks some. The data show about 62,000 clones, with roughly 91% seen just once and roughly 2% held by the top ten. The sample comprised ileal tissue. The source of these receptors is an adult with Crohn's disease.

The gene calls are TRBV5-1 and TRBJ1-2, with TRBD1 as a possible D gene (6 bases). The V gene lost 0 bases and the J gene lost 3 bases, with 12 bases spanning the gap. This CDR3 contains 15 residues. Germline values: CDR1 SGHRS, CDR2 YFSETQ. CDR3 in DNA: TGCGCCAGCAGCTTGGGGACAGTAATTCACTATGGCTACACCTTC. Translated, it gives CASSLGTVIHYGYTF.

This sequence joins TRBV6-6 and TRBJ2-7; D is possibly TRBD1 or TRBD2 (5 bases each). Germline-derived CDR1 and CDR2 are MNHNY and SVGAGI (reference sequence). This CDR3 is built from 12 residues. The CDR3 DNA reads TGTGCCAGCAGCTACTCGGGGCAGGAGCAGTACGTC. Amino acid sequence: CASSYSGQEQYV.

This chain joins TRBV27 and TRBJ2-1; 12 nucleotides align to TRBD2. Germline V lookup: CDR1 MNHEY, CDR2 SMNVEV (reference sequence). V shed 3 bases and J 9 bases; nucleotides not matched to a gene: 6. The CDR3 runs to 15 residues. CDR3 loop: CASSFSASGRGEQFF. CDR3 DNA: TGTGCCAGCAGTTTTAGTGCTAGCGGGAGGGGTGAGCAGTTCTTC.

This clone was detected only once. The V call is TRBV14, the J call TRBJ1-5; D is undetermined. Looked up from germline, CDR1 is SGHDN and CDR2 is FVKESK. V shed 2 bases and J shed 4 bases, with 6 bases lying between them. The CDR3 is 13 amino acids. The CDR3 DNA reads TGTGCCAGCAGCCAACAGGAAAATCAGCCCCAGCATTTT. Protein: CASSQQENQPQHF.

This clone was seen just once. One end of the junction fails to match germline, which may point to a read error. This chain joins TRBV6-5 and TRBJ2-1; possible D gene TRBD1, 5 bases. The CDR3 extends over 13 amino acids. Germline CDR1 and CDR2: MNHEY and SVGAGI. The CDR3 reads CASRRTHYNEQLF. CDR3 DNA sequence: TGTGCCAGCAGGAGGACACACTACAATGAGCAGCTCTTC.

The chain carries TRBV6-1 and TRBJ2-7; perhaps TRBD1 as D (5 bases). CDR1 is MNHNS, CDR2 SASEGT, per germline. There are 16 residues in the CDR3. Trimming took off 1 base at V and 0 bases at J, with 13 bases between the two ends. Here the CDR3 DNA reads TGTGCCAGCAGTGAAGGAGTCAGGGTTTCCTCCTACGAGCAGTACGTC. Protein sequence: CASSEGVRVSSYEQYV.

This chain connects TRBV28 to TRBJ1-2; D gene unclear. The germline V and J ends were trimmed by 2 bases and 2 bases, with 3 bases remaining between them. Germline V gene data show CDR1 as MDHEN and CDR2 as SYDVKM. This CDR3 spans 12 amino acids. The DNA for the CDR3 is TGTGCCAGCAGTTTACAAAACTATGGCTACACCTTC. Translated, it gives CASSLQNYGYTF.

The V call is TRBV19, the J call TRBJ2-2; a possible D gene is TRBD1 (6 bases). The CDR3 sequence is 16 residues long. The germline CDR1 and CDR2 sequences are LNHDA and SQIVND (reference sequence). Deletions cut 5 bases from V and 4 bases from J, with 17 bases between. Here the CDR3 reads CASSPGRTASTGELFF. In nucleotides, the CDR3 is TGTGCCAGTAGTCCCGGACGGACAGCGAGCACCGGGGAGCTGTTTTTT.

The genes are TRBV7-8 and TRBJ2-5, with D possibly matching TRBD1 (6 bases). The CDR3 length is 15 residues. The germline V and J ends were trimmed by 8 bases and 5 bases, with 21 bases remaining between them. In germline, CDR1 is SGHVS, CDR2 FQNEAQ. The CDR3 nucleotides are TGTGCCAGCCGAACTCTTTGGGCAGGGGCCGAGACCCAGTACTTC. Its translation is CASRTLWAGAETQYF.

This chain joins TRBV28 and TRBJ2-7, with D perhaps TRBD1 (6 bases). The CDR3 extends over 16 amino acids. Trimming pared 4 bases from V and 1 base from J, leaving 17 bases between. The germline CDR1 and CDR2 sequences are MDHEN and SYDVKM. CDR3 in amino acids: CASSYITGWASYEQYF. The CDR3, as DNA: TGTGCCAGCAGTTACATAACAGGGTGGGCATCCTACGAGCAGTACTTC.